This T cell receptor beta chain was retrieved from a study of blood T cells in healthy people across ages. A J-beta primer mix and a sample-barcoded 5' primer were used in a second PCR of roughly 6 to 11 cycles. TCRdb used MiXCR to reprocess the 5' RACE reads, holding one entry per CDR3 protein. The sample includes about 690,000 distinct CDR3 sequences, around 43% of them seen just once. This clonotype was seen more than once but under ten times. The sequence derives from a man older than 75 in good health. Sequenced sample: blood.

The CDR3, as DNA: TGTGCCAGCAGCTTGGACGGGATGAACTATGGCTACACCTTC. It codes for CASSLDGMNYGYTF. The J gene is TRBJ1-2, the V gene TRBV7-2; D gene ambiguous. V gave up 3 bases and J gave up 2 bases, with 10 bases separating them. CDR3 length equals 14 residues. Germline V gene sequence: CDR1 SGHTA, CDR2 FQGNSA.